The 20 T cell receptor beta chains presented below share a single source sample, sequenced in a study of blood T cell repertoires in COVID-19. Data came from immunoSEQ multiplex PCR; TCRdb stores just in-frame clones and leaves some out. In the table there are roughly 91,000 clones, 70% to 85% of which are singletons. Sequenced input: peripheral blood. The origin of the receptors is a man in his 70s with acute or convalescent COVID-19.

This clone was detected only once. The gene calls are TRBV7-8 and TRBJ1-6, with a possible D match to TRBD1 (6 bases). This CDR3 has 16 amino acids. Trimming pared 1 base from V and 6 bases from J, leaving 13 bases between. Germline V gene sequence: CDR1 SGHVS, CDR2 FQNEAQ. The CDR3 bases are TGTGCCAGCAGCTTAGGGCAGGGGCCACTTAATTCACCCCTCCACTTT. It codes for CASSLGQGPLNSPLHF.

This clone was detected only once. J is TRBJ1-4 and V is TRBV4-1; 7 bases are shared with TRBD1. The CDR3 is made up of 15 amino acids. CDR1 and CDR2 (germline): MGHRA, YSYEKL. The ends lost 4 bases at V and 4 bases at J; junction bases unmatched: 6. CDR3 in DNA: TGCGCCAGCAGCCTATCCGGGACAGTTAATGAAAAACTGTTTTTT. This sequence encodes CASSLSGTVNEKLFF.

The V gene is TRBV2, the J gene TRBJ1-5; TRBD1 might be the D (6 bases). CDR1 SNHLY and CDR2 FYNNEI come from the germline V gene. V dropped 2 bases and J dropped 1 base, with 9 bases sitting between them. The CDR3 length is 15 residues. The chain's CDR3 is CASSESQGSNQPQHF. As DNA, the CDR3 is TGTGCCAGCAGTGAATCACAGGGAAGCAATCAGCCCCAGCATTTT.

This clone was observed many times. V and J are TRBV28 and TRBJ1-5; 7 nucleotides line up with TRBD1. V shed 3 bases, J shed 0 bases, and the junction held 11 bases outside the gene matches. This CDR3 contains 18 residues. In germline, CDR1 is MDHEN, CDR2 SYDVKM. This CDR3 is CASSLTTGARYSNQPQHF. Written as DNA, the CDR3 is TGTGCCAGCAGTTTGACCACAGGGGCTCGCTATAGCAATCAGCCCCAGCATTTT.

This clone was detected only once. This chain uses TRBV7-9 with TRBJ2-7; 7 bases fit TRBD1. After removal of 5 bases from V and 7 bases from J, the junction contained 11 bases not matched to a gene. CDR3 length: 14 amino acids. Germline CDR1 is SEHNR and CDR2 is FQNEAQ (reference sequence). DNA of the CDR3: TGTGCCAGCAGCAACCGGGACAGCGAGAGGGAGCAGTACGTC. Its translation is CASSNRDSEREQYV.

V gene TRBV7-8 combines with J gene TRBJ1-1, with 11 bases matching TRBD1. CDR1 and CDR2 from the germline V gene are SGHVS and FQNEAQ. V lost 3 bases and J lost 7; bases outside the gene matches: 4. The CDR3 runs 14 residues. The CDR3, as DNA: TGTGCCAGCAGCTTGGACAGGGGGCGGCGTGAAGCTTTCTTT. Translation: CASSLDRGRREAFF.

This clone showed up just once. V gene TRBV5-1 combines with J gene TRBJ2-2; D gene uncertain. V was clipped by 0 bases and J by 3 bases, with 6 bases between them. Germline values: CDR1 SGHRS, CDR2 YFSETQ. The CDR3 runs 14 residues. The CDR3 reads CASSLAFYTGELFF. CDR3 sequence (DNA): TGCGCCAGCAGCTTGGCCTTCTACACCGGGGAGCTGTTTTTT. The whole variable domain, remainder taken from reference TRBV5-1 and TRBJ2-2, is KAGVTQTPRYLIKTRGQQVTLSCSPISGHRSVSWYQQTPGQGLQFLFEYFSETQRNKGNFPGRFSGRQFSNSRSEMNVSTLELGDSALYLCASSLAFYTGELFFGEGSRLTVL.

The DNA of the CDR3 is TGTGCCAGCAGCCAAGAAACCCGGACAGGGTACAATGGCTACACCTTC. This gives the protein CASSQETRTGYNGYTF. The chain couples TRBV3-1 (or the pseudogene TRBV3-2) to TRBJ1-2; TRBD1 aligns across 8 bases. The V gene's germline CDR1 is LGHDT and CDR2 YNNKEL (reference sequence). V trimming: 0 bases; J trimming: 6 bases; junction bases outside the gene matches: 9. The CDR3 extends over 16 amino acids.

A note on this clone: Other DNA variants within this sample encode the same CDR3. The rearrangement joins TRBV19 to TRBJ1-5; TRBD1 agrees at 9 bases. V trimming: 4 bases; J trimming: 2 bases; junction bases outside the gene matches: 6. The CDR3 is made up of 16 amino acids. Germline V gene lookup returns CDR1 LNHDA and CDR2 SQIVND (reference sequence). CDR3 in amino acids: CASSRKDRGGNQPQHF. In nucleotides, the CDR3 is TGTGCCAGTAGTAGAAAGGACAGGGGCGGCAATCAGCCCCAGCATTTT. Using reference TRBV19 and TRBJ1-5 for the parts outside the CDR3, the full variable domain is DGGITQSPKYLFRKEGQNVTLSCEQNLNHDAMYWYRQDPGQGLRLIYYSQIVNDFQKGDIAEGYSVSREKKESFPLTVTSAQKNPTAFYLCASSRKDRGGNQPQHFGDGTRLSIL.

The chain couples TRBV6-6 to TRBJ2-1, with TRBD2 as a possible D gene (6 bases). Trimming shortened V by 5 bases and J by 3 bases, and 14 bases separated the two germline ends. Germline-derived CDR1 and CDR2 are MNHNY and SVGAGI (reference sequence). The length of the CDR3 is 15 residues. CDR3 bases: TGTGCCAGCAGTACGGGACTGGGGATCTACAATGAGCAGTTCTTC. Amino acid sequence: CASSTGLGIYNEQFF.

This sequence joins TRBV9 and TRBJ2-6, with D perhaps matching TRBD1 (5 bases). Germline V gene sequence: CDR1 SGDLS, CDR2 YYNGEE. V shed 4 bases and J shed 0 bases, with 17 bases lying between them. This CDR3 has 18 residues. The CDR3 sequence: CASSITGYTYSGANVLTF. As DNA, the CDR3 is TGTGCCAGCAGCATCACAGGTTACACTTACTCTGGGGCCAACGTCCTGACTTTC. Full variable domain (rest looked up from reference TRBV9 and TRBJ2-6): DSGVTQTPKHLITATGQRVTLRCSPRSGDLSVYWYQQSLDQGLQFLIQYYNGEERAKGNILERFSAQQFPDLHSELNLSSLELGDSALYFCASSITGYTYSGANVLTFGAGSRLTVL.

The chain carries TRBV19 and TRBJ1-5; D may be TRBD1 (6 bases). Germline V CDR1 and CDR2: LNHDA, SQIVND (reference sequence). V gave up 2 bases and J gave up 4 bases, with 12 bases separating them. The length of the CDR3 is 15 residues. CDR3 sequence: CASSIPGQGNQPQHF. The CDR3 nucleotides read TGTGCCAGTAGTATACCCGGCCAGGGGAATCAGCCCCAGCATTTT. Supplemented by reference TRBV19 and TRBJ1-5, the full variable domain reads DGGITQSPKYLFRKEGQNVTLSCEQNLNHDAMYWYRQDPGQGLRLIYYSQIVNDFQKGDIAEGYSVSREKKESFPLTVTSAQKNPTAFYLCASSIPGQGNQPQHFGDGTRLSIL.

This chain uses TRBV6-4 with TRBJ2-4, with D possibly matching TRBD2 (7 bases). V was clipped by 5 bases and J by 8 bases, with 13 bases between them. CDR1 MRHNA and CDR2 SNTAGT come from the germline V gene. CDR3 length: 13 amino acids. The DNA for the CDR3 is TGTGCCAGCAGTTTGGGGGAGGGGGACATTCAGTACTTC. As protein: CASSLGEGDIQYF.

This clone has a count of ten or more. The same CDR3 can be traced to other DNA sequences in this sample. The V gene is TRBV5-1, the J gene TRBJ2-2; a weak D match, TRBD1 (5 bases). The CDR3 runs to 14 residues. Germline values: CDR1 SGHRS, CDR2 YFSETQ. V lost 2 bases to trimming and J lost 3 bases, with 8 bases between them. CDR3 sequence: CASSLDSHTGELFF. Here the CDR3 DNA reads TGCGCCAGCAGCTTAGACAGTCACACCGGGGAGCTGTTTTTT.

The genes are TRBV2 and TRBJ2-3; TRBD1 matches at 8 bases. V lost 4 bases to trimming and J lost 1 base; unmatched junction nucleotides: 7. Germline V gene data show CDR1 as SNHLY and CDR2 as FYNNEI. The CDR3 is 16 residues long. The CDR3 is CASSVDRGHGTDTQYF. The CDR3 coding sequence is TGTGCCAGCAGTGTTGACAGGGGCCACGGCACAGATACGCAGTATTTT.

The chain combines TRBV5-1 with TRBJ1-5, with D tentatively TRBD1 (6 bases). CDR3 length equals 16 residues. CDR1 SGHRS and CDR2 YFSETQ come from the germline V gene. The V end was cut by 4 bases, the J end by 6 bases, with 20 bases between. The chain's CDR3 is CASSASPDSFGQPQHF. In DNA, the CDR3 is TGCGCCAGCAGCGCCTCCCCGGACAGTTTTGGTCAGCCCCAGCATTTT.

The CDR3 region has the DNA TGTGCCAGCAGTTTGAATCCCCGGAATCAGCCCCAGCATTTT. Residues: CASSLNPRNQPQHF. The V call is TRBV27, the J call TRBJ1-5; D is uncertain. The CDR3 has 14 residues. The ends were cut back, 3 bases at V and 4 bases at J, with 10 bases in the middle. CDR1 is MNHEY and CDR2 is SMNVEV in the germline V gene (reference sequence).

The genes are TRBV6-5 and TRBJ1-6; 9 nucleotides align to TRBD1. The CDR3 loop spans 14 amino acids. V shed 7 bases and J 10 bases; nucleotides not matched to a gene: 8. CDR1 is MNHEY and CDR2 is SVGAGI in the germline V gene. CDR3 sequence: CASTQDRGNSPLHF. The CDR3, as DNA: TGTGCCAGCACCCAGGACAGGGGTAACTCACCCCTCCACTTT.

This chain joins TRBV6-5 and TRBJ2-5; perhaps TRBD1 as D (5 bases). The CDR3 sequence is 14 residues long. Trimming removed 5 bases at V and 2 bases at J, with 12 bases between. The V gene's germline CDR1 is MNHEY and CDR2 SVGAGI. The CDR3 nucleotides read TGTGCCAGCAGTAGGGGCGCATATCAAGAGACCCAGTACTTC. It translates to CASSRGAYQETQYF.

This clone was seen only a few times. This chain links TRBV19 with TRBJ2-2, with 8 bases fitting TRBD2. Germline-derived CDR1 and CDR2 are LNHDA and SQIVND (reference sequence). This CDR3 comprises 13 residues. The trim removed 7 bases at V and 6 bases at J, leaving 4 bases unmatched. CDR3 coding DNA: TGTGCCAGTACCCAGCGGGGGTCCGGGGAGCTGTTTTTT. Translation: CASTQRGSGELFF.